This passage covers 13 T cell receptor beta chains from one sample sequenced in a study of CD8 T cells in ankylosing spondylitis. Study-wide points: Among TCR beta sequences, a motif of under ten highly homologous variants appeared characteristic of ankylosing spondylitis blood.

TCRdb reprocessed the 5' RACE reads via MiXCR and lists one record per CDR3 protein. The sample shows about 510,000 distinct CDR3 sequences, approximately 5% of them seen only once. Their target antigens are unknown. Sequenced: blood, either unsorted or a sorted T cell fraction (not recorded which). These receptors originate from a male donor with ankylosing spondylitis.

This clonotype appeared many times. V gene TRBV5-1 combines with J gene TRBJ2-3; 9 bases line up with TRBD2. J lost 5 bases, V lost 4 bases, and 8 bases had no gene match. The CDR3 runs to 15 residues. Germline loops: CDR1 SGHRS, CDR2 YFSETQ. In DNA, the CDR3 is TGCGCCAGCAGCGTGGGTGCTAGCGGGGAAGATACGCAGTATTTT. Protein sequence: CASSVGASGEDTQYF.

This clonotype has ten or more counts. This chain uses TRBV10-3 with TRBJ2-1; D gene ambiguous. The germline V gene has CDR1 ENHRY and CDR2 SYGVKD. V was trimmed by 5 bases and J by 8 bases, leaving 7 bases between them. The CDR3 is made up of 11 amino acids. The CDR3 reads CAISQLDEQFF. CDR3 DNA sequence: TGTGCCATCAGTCAATTGGATGAGCAGTTCTTC.

At least ten counts were recorded for this clonotype. This chain joins TRBV20-1 and TRBJ2-1, with 10 bases identical to TRBD2. Germline trimming cut 7 bases from V and 7 bases from J; bases unmatched to any gene: 13. In germline, CDR1 is DFQATT, CDR2 SNEGSKA (reference sequence). The CDR3 is 15 amino acids. The DNA of the CDR3 is TGCAGTGTCGGTAGCGGGAGGTCCACCAAAAATGAGCAGTTCTTC. Translation: CSVGSGRSTKNEQFF.

There are many counts of this clonotype. One end of the junction is discordant with germline, which a read error may explain. This chain uses TRBV7-7 with TRBJ2-2; D gene uncertain. Germline V gene lookup returns CDR1 SSHAT and CDR2 FNYEAQ (reference sequence). The CDR3 contains 15 residues. Written as DNA, the CDR3 is TGTGCTAGCAGCTTAGATGTTTCCGGGCCCGGGGAGCTGTTTTTT. This encodes CASSLDVSGPGELFF.

This clonotype was counted many times. The DNA of the CDR3 is TGCGCCAGCAGCCAAGAGGCAGATACGCAGTATTTT. Protein sequence: CASSQEADTQYF. V and J are TRBV4-3 and TRBJ2-3, with unresolved D. The CDR3 has 12 amino acids. V was trimmed by 0 bases and J by 4 bases, leaving 2 bases between them. In germline, CDR1 is LGHNA, CDR2 YSLEER.

This clonotype has a count of ten or more. V gene TRBV5-1 combines with J gene TRBJ2-1, with D perhaps TRBD2 (6 bases). Germline V gives CDR1 SGHRS, CDR2 YFSETQ. V lost 0 bases to trimming and J lost 6 bases, with 13 bases between them. There are 15 residues in the CDR3. The CDR3 DNA reads TGCGCCAGCAGCTTGGTTAGCGGACTAAGCAATGAGCAGTTCTTC. It is translated as CASSLVSGLSNEQFF.

The sample holds many counts of this clonotype. This chain uses TRBV11-2 with TRBJ2-5; no firm D call. The germline V gene has CDR1 SGHAT and CDR2 FQNNGV. The CDR3 length is 14 residues. Trimming shortened V by 0 bases and J by 2 bases, and 7 bases separated the two germline ends. In DNA form, the CDR3 reads TGTGCCAGCAGCTTAGACGCCCTTCAAGAGACCCAGTACTTC. The encoded protein is CASSLDALQETQYF.

This clonotype occurred once. This sequence may be a read error, since a much larger clone differs from it by one base. The chain has TRBV20-1 and TRBJ2-3, with D possibly matching TRBD1 (6 bases). This CDR3 contains 13 residues. CDR1 is DFQATT, CDR2 SNEGSKA, per germline (reference sequence). CDR3 protein: CSAGDISTDTQNF. The DNA for the CDR3 is TGCAGTGCTGGGGACATCTCCACAGATACGCAGAATTTT.

The table lists this clonotype with many counts. V is TRBV7-2 and J is TRBJ2-7, with D hard to call. The V gene lost 5 bases and the J gene lost 3 bases, with 11 bases spanning the gap. The germline gives CDR1 SGHTA, CDR2 FQGNSA. The CDR3 is 13 residues long. CDR3 sequence reads: CASSAWVNYEQYF. Here the CDR3 DNA reads TGTGCCAGCAGCGCATGGGTCAACTACGAGCAGTACTTC. The full variable domain, rest sourced from reference TRBV7-2 and TRBJ2-7, is GAGVSQSPSNKVTEKGKDVELRCDPISGHTALYWYRQSLGQGLEFLIYFQGNSAPDKSGLPSDRFSAERTGGSVSTLTIQRTQQEDSAVYLCASSAWVNYEQYFGPGTRLTVT.

This clonotype showed up many times. The chain combines TRBV29-1 with TRBJ2-5; TRBD2 aligns across 9 bases. The CDR3 contains 13 residues. Looked up from germline, CDR1 is SQVTM and CDR2 is ANQGSEA. Trimming at V came to 7 bases and at J to 2 bases, leaving 5 bases not matched to a gene. CDR3 sequence (DNA): TGCAGCGGTGGCGGGGGGGGGCAAGAGACCCAGTACTTC. This encodes CSGGGGGQETQYF.

This clonotype was counted only a few times. V usage is TRBV21-1 and J usage is TRBJ2-7; the table names TRBD1, a call not compared with the DNA. TRBV21-1 is a pseudogene. The CDR3 covers 15 residues. CDR3 in DNA: TGTGCCACCGGAAGGATCCCTGACACTGCATACGAGCAGTACTTC. Translation: CATGRIPDTAYEQYF.

This clonotype turned up a few times. The V call is TRBV27, the J call TRBJ2-1; 8 positions match TRBD1. The CDR3 loop spans 16 amino acids. J was trimmed by 8 bases and V by 6 bases; bases with no gene match: 15. Germline CDR1 reads MNHEY; CDR2 reads SMNVEV (reference sequence). The CDR3 nucleotides read TGTGCCAGCAGCACCACGACAGGGGCGGGGTGGGATGAGCAGTTCTTC. Amino acid sequence: CASSTTTGAGWDEQFF.

This clonotype came up many times. The rearrangement uses TRBV9 and TRBJ1-6; D may be TRBD1 (6 bases). V lost 2 bases and J 10 bases, leaving 13 bases between the germline ends. Germline V gene lookup returns CDR1 SGDLS and CDR2 YYNGEE. This CDR3 is 14 amino acids long. In nucleotides, the CDR3 is TGTGCCAGCAGCGTGCGACAGGCCGGATCACCCCTCCACTTT. Encoded protein: CASSVRQAGSPLHF.